One TCR beta chain is described in this entry. RNA transcripts served as the template for amplifying TCR beta CDR3 regions. A set of HTBI primers served as the primers for a first-round RT-PCR of the TCR CDR3. TCRdb independently ran MiXCR on the multiplex PCR reads; one entry per CDR3 protein. The data hold over 150,000 distinct CDR3 sequences, with around 17% observed a single time. This sample is part of a study of T cells in Graves' hyperthyroidism and ophthalmopathy. Germline loops: CDR1 DFQATT, CDR2 SNEGSKA (reference sequence). V shed 0 bases and J shed 3 bases, with 12 bases lying between them. This CDR3 comprises 15 residues.

This clonotype was obtained from a woman aged 45 to 65 with Graves' hyperthyroidism. This chain joins TRBV20-1 and TRBJ1-5; no reliable D call. Material for sequencing was blood. In DNA, the CDR3 is TGCAGTGCTAGAGATTTTCTAGGGATCAATCAGCCCCAGCATTTT. Translating it yields CSARDFLGINQPQHF.